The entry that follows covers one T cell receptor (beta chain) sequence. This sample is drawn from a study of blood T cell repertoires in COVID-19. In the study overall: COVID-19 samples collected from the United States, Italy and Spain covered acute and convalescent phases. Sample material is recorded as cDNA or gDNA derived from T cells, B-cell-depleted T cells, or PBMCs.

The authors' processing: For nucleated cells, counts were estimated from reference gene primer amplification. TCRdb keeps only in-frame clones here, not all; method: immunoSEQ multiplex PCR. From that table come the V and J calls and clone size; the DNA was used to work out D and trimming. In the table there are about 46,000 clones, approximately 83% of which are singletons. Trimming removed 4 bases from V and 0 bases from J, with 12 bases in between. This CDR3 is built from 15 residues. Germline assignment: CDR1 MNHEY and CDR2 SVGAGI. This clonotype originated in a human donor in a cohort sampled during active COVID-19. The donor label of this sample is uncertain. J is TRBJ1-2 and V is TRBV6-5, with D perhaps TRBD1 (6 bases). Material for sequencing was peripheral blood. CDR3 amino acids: CASSLRGPSNYGYTF. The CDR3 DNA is TGTGCCAGCAGTTTGCGGGGGCCTTCTAACTATGGCTACACCTTC.